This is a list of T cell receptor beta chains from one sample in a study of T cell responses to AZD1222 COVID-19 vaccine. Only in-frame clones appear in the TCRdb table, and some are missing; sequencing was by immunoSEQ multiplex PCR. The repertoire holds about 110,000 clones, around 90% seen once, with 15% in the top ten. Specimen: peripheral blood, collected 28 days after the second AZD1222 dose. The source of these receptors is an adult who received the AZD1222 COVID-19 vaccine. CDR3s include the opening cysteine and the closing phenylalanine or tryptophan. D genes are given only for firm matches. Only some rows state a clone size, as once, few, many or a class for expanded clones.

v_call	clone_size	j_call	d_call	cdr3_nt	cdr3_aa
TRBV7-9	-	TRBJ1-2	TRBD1	TGTGCCAGCAGTTCCGGGACAGGGGGATATGGCTACACCTTC	CASSSGTGGYGYTF
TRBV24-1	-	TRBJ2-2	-	TGTGCCACCAGTGGTGTTAGCACCGGGGAGCTGTTTTTT	CATSGVSTGELFF
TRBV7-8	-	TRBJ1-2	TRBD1	TGTGCCAGCAGCCCCCCGGGACAGGGAAACTATGGCTACACCTTC	CASSPPGQGNYGYTF
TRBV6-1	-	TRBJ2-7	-	TGTGCCAGCAGTGAAGGGGCAGGGAGCAACGAGCAGTACTTC	CASSEGAGSNEQYF
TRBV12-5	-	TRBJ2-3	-	TGTGCTAGTGGTTTGGTCACGGGGGAGACAGATACGCAGTATTTT	CASGLVTGETDTQYF
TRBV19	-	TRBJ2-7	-	TGTGCCAGTAGTATAGATCTAACGCAGGACGAGCAGTACTTC	CASSIDLTQDEQYF
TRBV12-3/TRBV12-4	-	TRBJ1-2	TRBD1	TGTGCCAGCAGTGCCGGGACAGGATTTGGCTACACCTTC	CASSAGTGFGYTF
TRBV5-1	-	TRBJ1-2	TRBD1	TGCGCCAGCAATACACAGGGGGCTAACTATGGCTACACCTTC	CASNTQGANYGYTF
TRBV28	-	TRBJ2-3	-	TGTGCCATCGCAGGGATAGATACGCAGTATTTT	CAIAGIDTQYF
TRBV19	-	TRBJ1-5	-	TGTGCCAGTAGTATAGAGATATACAATCAGCCCCAGCATTTT	CASSIEIYNQPQHF
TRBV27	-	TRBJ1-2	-	TGTGCCAGCAGTTTAGTCATCCCTGCAACCTATGGCTACACCTTC	CASSLVIPATYGYTF
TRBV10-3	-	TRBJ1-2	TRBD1	TGTGCCACCGGAAAGGGGGCAGAGGGCTACACCTTC	CATGKGAEGYTF
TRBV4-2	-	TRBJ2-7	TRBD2	TGTGCCAGCAGCCAAGATCGAGCTAGCGGGGCCGCCTACGAGCAGTACTTC	CASSQDRASGAAYEQYF
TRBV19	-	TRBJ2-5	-	TGTGCCAGTAGTATAGATGAGGGGAGGGGGGAAGAGACCCAGTACTTC	CASSIDEGRGEETQYF
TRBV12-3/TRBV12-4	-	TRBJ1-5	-	TGTGCCAGCAGTTTTAGCAATCAGCCCCAGCATTTT	CASSFSNQPQHF
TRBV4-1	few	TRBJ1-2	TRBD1	TGCGCCAGCAGCCAGGCCGGGGACAGCGATGGCTACACCTTC	CASSQAGDSDGYTF
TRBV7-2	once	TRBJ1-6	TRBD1	TGTGCCAGCAGCACGCGGGACAGAAATTCACCCCTCCACTTT	CASSTRDRNSPLHF
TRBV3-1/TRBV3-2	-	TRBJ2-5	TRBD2	TGTGCCAGCAGCCAAGCGGGAGGGTGGCAAGAGACCCAGTACTTC	CASSQAGGWQETQYF
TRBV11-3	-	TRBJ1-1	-	TGTGCCAGCAGCACCCGCGGTGCTGAAGCTTTCTTT	CASSTRGAEAFF
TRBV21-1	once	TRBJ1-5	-	TGTGCCAGCAGCAAAAGTAGGGTAGGTCAGCCCCAGCATTTT	CASSKSRVGQPQHF
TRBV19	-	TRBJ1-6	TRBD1	TGTGCCAGTACCCTGGACAGGCTCAATTCACCCCTCCACTTT	CASTLDRLNSPLHF
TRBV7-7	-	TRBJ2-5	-	TGTGCTAGCAGCGCGGGCCCTCAAGAGACCCAGTACTTC	CASSAGPQETQYF
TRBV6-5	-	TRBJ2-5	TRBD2	TGTGCCAGCAGCCAAGGGACTAGCGGGACAGAGACCCAGTACTTC	CASSQGTSGTETQYF
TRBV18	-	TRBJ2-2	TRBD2	TGTGCCAGCTCACCACTAGCGGGGACGAACACCGGGGAGCTGTTTTTT	CASSPLAGTNTGELFF
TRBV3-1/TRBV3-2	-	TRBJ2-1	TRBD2	TGTGCCAGCAGCGGTTTGGGGACTAGCGGGAGATCCCCCTACAATGAGCAGTTCTTC	CASSGLGTSGRSPYNEQFF
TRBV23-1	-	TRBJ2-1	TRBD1	TGCGCCAGCAGTCAATCCCGGACAGGGGCCAGGATTGGGTACAATGAGCAGTTCTTC	CASSQSRTGARIGYNEQFF
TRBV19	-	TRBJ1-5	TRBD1	TGTGCCAGTAGTACCCGGGACAGGGGGCAGCCCCAGCATTTT	CASSTRDRGQPQHF
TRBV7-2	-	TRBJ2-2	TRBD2	TGTGCCAGCAGCTTTAGCGGGACAACCAACACCGGGGAGCTGTTTTTT	CASSFSGTTNTGELFF
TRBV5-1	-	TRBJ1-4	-	TGCGCCAGCAGTTACGGGGGCGCGGTAACTAATGAAAAACTGTTTTTT	CASSYGGAVTNEKLFF
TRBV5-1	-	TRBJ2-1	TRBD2	TGCGCCAGCAGCTCCTGGACAGGTTCCCGCCTAGCGGGGGGGCTCGGGGAGCAGTTCTTC	CASSSWTGSRLAGGLGEQFF
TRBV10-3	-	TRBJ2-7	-	TGTGCCATCAGTGAGATTACTGACGGAGCGCGCGAGCAGTACTTC	CAISEITDGAREQYF
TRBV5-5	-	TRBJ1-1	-	TGTGCCAGCAGCTCAGGGGCGCATTCGAACACTGAAGCTTTCTTT	CASSSGAHSNTEAFF
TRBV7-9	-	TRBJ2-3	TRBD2	TGTGCCAGCAGCTTAACTAGCGGGGGGGTTTCAGATACGCAGTATTTT	CASSLTSGGVSDTQYF
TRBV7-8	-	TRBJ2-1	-	TGTGCCAGCAGACCCGCGGAGGCTGGGTACAATGAGCAGTTCTTC	CASRPAEAGYNEQFF
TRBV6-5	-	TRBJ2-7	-	TGTGCCAGCAGCGGACTATTCTCCTACGAGCAGTACTTC	CASSGLFSYEQYF
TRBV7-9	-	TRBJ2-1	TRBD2	TGTGCCAGCAGCCTCCTAGCGGGGGGGCCGGAAGCCTACAATGAGCAGTTCTTC	CASSLLAGGPEAYNEQFF
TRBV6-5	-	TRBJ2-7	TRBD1	TGTGCCAGCAGGCACACAGGGGGCTCCTACGAGCAGTACTTC	CASRHTGGSYEQYF
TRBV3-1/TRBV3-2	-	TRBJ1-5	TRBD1	TGTGCCAGCAGCGGGACAGAGGATCAGCCCCAGCATTTT	CASSGTEDQPQHF
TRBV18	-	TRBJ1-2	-	TGTGCCAGCTCACCAGAGGGGGAAGCTAACTATGGCTACACCTTC	CASSPEGEANYGYTF
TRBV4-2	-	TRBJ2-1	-	TGTGCCAGCAGCCAAGCGAGGGGCCGTCGGGGGAGAGAGGAATCCTACAATGAGCAGTTCTTC	CASSQARGRRGREESYNEQFF
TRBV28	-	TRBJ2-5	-	TGTGCCAGCAGTAAAGTCGGGACACTAACGGAAGAGACCCAGTACTTC	CASSKVGTLTEETQYF
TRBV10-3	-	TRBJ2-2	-	TGTGCCATCAGTGAGGGACTAAGTAACACCGGGGAGCTGTTTTTT	CAISEGLSNTGELFF
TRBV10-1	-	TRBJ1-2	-	TGCGCCAGCAGTGTTGGGGTGAGCTATGGCTACACCTTC	CASSVGVSYGYTF
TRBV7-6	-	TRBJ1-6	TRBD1	TGTGCCAGCAGCCCCCCGGACAGGGGGCCCTCCTATAATTCACCCCTCCACTTT	CASSPPDRGPSYNSPLHF
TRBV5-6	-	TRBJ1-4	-	TGTGCCAGCAGCGCGGTCGGGTACAATAATGAAAAACTGTTTTTT	CASSAVGYNNEKLFF
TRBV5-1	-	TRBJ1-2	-	TGCGCCAGCAGCTTGGTCAGTGGGGGGCGCTCTGGCTACACCTTC	CASSLVSGGRSGYTF
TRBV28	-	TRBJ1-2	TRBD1	TGTGCCAGCACCTCGGGACAGGGGGAAGGCTACACCTTC	CASTSGQGEGYTF
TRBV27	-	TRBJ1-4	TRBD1	TGTGCCAGCAGTTCACAGGGGGCCGGCGAAAAACTGTTTTTT	CASSSQGAGEKLFF
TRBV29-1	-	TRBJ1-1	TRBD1	TGCGCCGGACAGGGGTCCACTGAAGCTTTCTTT	CAGQGSTEAFF
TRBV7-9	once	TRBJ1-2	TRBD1	TGTGCCAGCAGCTTAGACAGGGGATCGGGCGGCTACACCTTC	CASSLDRGSGGYTF
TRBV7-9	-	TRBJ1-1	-	TGTGCCAGCAGCTTAGAGGGGCGGGTGGCTTTCTTT	CASSLEGRVAFF
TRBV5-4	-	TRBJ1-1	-	TGTGCCAGCAGCTTGTATCCCGTGGGGGACACTGAAGCTTTCTTT	CASSLYPVGDTEAFF